The present entry profiles one T cell receptor (beta chain) with its context. This record comes from a study of blood T cell repertoires in COVID-19. For the study at large: COVID-19 samples from acute and convalescent phases originated in the United States, Italy and Spain.

In the source study's methods: For nucleated cells, counts were estimated from reference gene primer amplification. Assay: immunoSEQ multiplex PCR; the TCRdb copy retains only in-frame clones and omits some. V, J and clone size reflect that table, while D and trimming were determined from the DNA. The sample lists about 400,000 clones; roughly 90% were seen once. The CDR3 spans 13 residues. V gave up 8 bases and J gave up 7 bases; unmatched junction bases: 7. Germline assignment: CDR1 SGHVS and CDR2 FNYEAQ. The cohort comprised adults aged roughly 18 to 100 years residing in some 24 US areas. This chain joins TRBV7-6 and TRBJ2-2; TRBD1 aligns across 7 bases. The source material was PBMCs or T cells enriched from blood (not recorded which). The sequence was collected from a woman in her 30s who had recovered from COVID-19. The CDR3 nucleotides are TGTGCCAGCGAACAGGGGAGAGGCGGGGAGCTGTTTTTT. This sequence encodes CASEQGRGGELFF.